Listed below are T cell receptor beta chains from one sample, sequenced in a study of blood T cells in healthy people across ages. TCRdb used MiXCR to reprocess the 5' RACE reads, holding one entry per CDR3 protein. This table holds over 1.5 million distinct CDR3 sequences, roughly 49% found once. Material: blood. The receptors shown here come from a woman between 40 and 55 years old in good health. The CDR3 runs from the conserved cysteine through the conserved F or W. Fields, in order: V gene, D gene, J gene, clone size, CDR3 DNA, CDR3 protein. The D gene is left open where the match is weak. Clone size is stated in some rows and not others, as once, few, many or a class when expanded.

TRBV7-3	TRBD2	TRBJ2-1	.	TGTGCCAGCAGCTACACTAGCGGGGGGTTTGACAATGAGCAGTTCTTC	CASSYTSGGFDNEQFF
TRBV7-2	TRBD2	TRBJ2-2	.	TGTGCCGGCAGCCCTGGACTAGCGGGCACCGGGGAGCTGTTTTTT	CAGSPGLAGTGELFF
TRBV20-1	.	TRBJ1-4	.	TGCAGTGCTAGAGAGGGAGGGAGTAATGAAAAACTGTTTTTT	CSAREGGSNEKLFF
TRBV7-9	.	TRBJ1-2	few	TGTGCCAGCAGCAAAGGGACGGAGTATGGCTACACCTTC	CASSKGTEYGYTF
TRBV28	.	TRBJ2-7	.	TGTGCCAGCAGCCTGGACTTATCAACGGGGGAGCAGTACTTC	CASSLDLSTGEQYF
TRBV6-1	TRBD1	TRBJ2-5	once	TGTGCCAGCAGTGATCAAGGGACAGGGGATTACCAAGAGACCCAGTACTTC	CASSDQGTGDYQETQYF
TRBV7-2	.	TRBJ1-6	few	TGTGCCAGCAGCTTAGGGCCGCGGGGGGACCCCTATAATTCACCCCTCCACTTT	CASSLGPRGDPYNSPLHF
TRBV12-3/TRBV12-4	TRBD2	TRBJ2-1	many	TGTGCCAGCAGTTCCGGGACTAGCAATGAGCAGTTCTTC	CASSSGTSNEQFF
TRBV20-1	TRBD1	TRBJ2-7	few	TGCAGTGCTAGGAGACAGGGGGTCGAGCAGTACTTC	CSARRQGVEQYF
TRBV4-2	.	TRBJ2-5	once	TGTGCCAGCAGCCAAGTCGAGGGGCCTCTGCAGTACTTC	CASSQVEGPLQYF
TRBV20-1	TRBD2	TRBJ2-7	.	TGCAGTGCGGCTAGCGGGGGGGCTGAGCAGTACTTC	CSAASGGAEQYF
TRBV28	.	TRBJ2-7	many	TGTGCCAGCAGCTACAGGGCCTACGAGCAGTACTTC	CASSYRAYEQYF
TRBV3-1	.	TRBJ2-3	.	TGTGCCAGCAGCCAAGAGAGGCTAGCGAGCACTAGTACAGATACGCAGTATTTT	CASSQERLASTSTDTQYF
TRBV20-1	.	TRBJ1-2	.	TGCAGTGCCCAATTGGGCGGGGGTGGCTACACCTTC	CSAQLGGGGYTF
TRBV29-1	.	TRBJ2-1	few	TGCAGCGCCGAGACCCCAGGGCACAATGAGCAGTTCTTC	CSAETPGHNEQFF
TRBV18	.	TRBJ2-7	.	TGTGCCAGCTCATCCGTCGGGGCGAGCTCCTACGAGCAGTACTTC	CASSSVGASSYEQYF
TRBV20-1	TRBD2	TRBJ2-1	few	TGCAGTGCTAGTGAGCGGGGGGTTTTAAATGAGCAGTTCTTC	CSASERGVLNEQFF
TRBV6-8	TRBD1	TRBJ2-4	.	TGTGCCAGCAGTTCCGAAAAGACAGGGGGTTCCAAAAACATTCAGTACTTC	CASSSEKTGGSKNIQYF
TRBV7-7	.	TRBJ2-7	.	TGTGCTAGCAGCTCGTCCTCGGCGAGTTACAATGAGCAGTACTTC	CASSSSSASYNEQYF
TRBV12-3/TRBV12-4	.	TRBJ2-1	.	TGTGCCAGCAGTTTAAGGTTTTCCTACAATGAGCAGTTCTTC	CASSLRFSYNEQFF
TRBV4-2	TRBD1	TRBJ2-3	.	TGTGCCAGCAGCCTATTCAGGGGACAGGGGGTTGCAGATACGCAGTATTTT	CASSLFRGQGVADTQYF
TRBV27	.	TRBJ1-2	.	TGTGCCAGCAGTTTTTCGACAGGCACTAACTATGGCTACACCTTC	CASSFSTGTNYGYTF
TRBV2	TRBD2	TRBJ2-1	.	TGTGCCAGAAGACTAGCGGGGGACAATGAGCAGTTCTTC	CARRLAGDNEQFF
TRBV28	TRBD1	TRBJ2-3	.	TGTGCCAGCAGTTTATTGGGACAGGCGCCAGATACGCAGTATTTT	CASSLLGQAPDTQYF
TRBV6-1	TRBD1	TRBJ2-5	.	TGTGCCAGCAGTGGAGAACTCCCCGGGACAGGGGCAAGAACCCAGTACTTC	CASSGELPGTGARTQYF
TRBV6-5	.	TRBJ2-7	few	TGTGCCAGCAGGTTCCAGGGAGAGCAGTACTTC	CASRFQGEQYF
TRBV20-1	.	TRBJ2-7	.	TGCAGTGCTTACAAGGGTGGGTACGAGCAGTACTTC	CSAYKGGYEQYF
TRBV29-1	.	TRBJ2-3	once	TGCAGCGTTGAATTGTTGGGGGGGCCTTACACAGATACGCAGTATTTT	CSVELLGGPYTDTQYF
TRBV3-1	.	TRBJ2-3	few	TGTGCCAGCAGCCCCGTAGGGGGGTTAGCCACAGATACGCAGTATTTT	CASSPVGGLATDTQYF
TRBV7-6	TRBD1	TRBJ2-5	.	TGTGCCAGCAGCCTGCAACAGGGGGCCATACAAGAGACCCAGTACTTC	CASSLQQGAIQETQYF
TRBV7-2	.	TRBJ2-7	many	TGTGCCAGCAGCTTAGCGGGGCGCGAGCAGTACTTC	CASSLAGREQYF
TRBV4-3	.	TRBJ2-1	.	TGCACCAGCAGCCAGCTCGCGACTCTAAGCTCCTACAATGAGCAGTTCTTC	CTSSQLATLSSYNEQFF
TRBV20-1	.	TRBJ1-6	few	TGCAGTGCTAGAGCCTCGGCTCCGAATTCACCCCTCCACTTT	CSARASAPNSPLHF
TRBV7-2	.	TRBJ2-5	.	TGTGCCAGCAGATCATCGGTAGAGACCCAGTACTTC	CASRSSVETQYF
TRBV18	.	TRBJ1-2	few	TGTGCCAGCTCACCAGACAGGTCGGTGACCTATGGCTACACCTTC	CASSPDRSVTYGYTF
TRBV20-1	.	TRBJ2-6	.	TGCAGTGCTAGTATGCAGGGAGCTCCTGGGGCCAACGTCCTGACTTTC	CSASMQGAPGANVLTF
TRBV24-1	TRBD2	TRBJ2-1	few	TGTGCCACCAGTGATTTCGGCGGGGGAGGGCACAATGAGCAGTTCTTC	CATSDFGGGGHNEQFF
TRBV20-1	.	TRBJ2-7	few	TGCAGTGCTAGTCGAACCGGGCCTGACTACGAGCAGTACTTC	CSASRTGPDYEQYF
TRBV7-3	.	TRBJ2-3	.	TGTGCCAGCAGCGAAACAGGGTTGGATACGCAGTATTTT	CASSETGLDTQYF
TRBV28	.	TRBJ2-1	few	TGTGCCAGCAGTTTTGGCTTTCGGGAGCAGTTCTTC	CASSFGFREQFF
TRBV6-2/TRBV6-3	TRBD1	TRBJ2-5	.	TGTGCCCGCAGTTACCCGACAGGGCTTCAAGAGACCCAGTACTTC	CARSYPTGLQETQYF